These 30 T cell receptor beta chains were sequenced from one sample in a study of T cell responses to AZD1222 COVID-19 vaccine (dated by TCRdb to the early 2020s). Libraries were prepared through the immunoSEQ multiplex PCR assay. This immuneACCESS table, as held by TCRdb, lists in-frame sequences with V and J called but not all clones. Of the missing ones, under half trace to an unresolved V gene in checked studies; the others have no known cause. A total of about 56,000 clones appear in this sample, approximately 86% of them only once. Clones ranked in the top ten supply around 15% of the sample. The sample's time point label is to be understood as: baseline before first vaccination. This specimen consisted of peripheral blood, obtained on day 0 of AZD1222 vaccination. Source of these receptors: an adult in good health.

This chain links TRBV27 with TRBJ2-5; 8 bases map to TRBD2. Germline V gives CDR1 MNHEY, CDR2 SMNVEV (reference sequence). The length of the CDR3 is 14 residues. The ends lost 6 bases at V and 1 base at J; junction bases unmatched: 4. CDR3 sequence reads: CASRSTSGQETQYF. The CDR3 DNA follows: TGTGCCAGCAGGTCCACTAGCGGCCAAGAGACCCAGTACTTC.

The chain joins TRBV7-8 to TRBJ2-2, with 7 bases matching TRBD2. V lost 4 bases and J lost 5; bases outside the gene matches: 13. The V gene's germline CDR1 is SGHVS and CDR2 FQNEAQ. The CDR3 is made up of 17 amino acids. CDR3 coding DNA: TGTGCCAGCAGCTCGCCATATAGGGAGGGCCCGACCGGGGAGCTGTTTTTT. It specifies CASSSPYREGPTGELFF.

This chain links TRBV27 with TRBJ1-2; D is possibly TRBD1 (6 bases). This CDR3 is 14 amino acids long. V lost 5 bases and J 7 bases, leaving 17 bases between the germline ends. In germline, CDR1 is MNHEY, CDR2 SMNVEV (reference sequence). Written as DNA, the CDR3 is TGTGCCAGCAGTATGAACAGGGATTACCTTGGCTACACCTTC. This gives the protein CASSMNRDYLGYTF.

This clone was counted once. J is TRBJ2-1 and V is TRBV13; tentative D call: TRBD2 (6 bases). CDR1 and CDR2 from the germline V gene are PRHDT and FYEKMQ (reference sequence). Trimming removed 4 bases from V and 4 bases from J, with 17 bases in between. The CDR3 totals 16 residues. CDR3 loop: CASSSQGLPPYNEQFF. The CDR3 region has the DNA TGTGCCAGCAGCTCGCAGGGACTTCCCCCATACAATGAGCAGTTCTTC.

The chain is built from TRBV5-8 and TRBJ1-2; D unresolved. Germline V CDR1 and CDR2: SGHTS, YDEGEE. Trimming cost V 4 bases and J 0 bases, with 7 bases left between them. CDR3 length: 13 residues. The CDR3 region is CASSIQTNYGYTF. The CDR3 nucleotides are TGTGCCAGCAGCATCCAGACTAACTATGGCTACACCTTC.

The chain uses TRBV28 and TRBJ2-1, with TRBD2 matching over 7 bases. The CDR3 loop spans 14 amino acids. Germline CDR1 is MDHEN and CDR2 is SYDVKM. The V segment lost 4 bases and the J segment 7 bases; nucleotides outside the gene matches: 7. The CDR3 loop is CASSSPLGGNEQFF. DNA for the CDR3: TGTGCCAGCAGTTCCCCCCTCGGGGGGAATGAGCAGTTCTTC.

This CDR3 is CASSLKGSGVVYF. For the CDR3, the DNA is TGTGCCAGCAGCCTCAAGGGTTCGGGGGTAGTGTACTTC. The gene calls are TRBV3-1 (or the pseudogene TRBV3-2) and TRBJ2-5; D is possibly TRBD2 (6 bases). CDR1 is LGHDT and CDR2 is YNNKEL in the germline V gene (reference sequence). Trimming removed 4 bases from V and 13 bases from J, with 19 bases in between. The CDR3 sequence is 13 residues long.

The rearrangement uses TRBV5-1 and TRBJ1-4; a weak D match, TRBD1 (5 bases). Germline CDR1 SGHRS, CDR2 YFSETQ. The ends were cut back, 5 bases at V and 5 bases at J, with 19 bases in the middle. This CDR3 has 16 residues. CDR3 loop: CASSKEVTGSNEKLFF. The CDR3 bases are TGCGCCAGCAGTAAAGAGGTCACAGGCTCGAATGAAAAACTGTTTTTT.

V usage is TRBV27 and J usage is TRBJ1-1; D gene uncertain. Germline CDR1 is MNHEY and CDR2 is SMNVEV (reference sequence). V was trimmed by 3 bases and J by 4 bases, leaving 12 bases between them. The CDR3 is made up of 14 amino acids. CDR3 in DNA: TGTGCCAGCAGTTTTGGGTTGGCTGGCACTGAAGCTTTCTTT. Protein sequence: CASSFGLAGTEAFF.

The rearrangement links TRBV6-6 to TRBJ2-2; 7 bases are shared with TRBD2. CDR1 and CDR2 from the germline V gene are MNHNY and SVGAGI (reference sequence). This CDR3 spans 14 amino acids. J lost 4 bases, V lost 8 bases, and 7 bases had no gene match. CDR3 nucleotide sequence: TGTGCCAGCTGGTGGGGGGGATCCACCGGGGAGCTGTTTTTT. Translated, it gives CASWWGGSTGELFF.

V gene TRBV6-5 combines with J gene TRBJ2-1; 11 bases line up with TRBD2. With V trimmed by 6 bases and J by 8 bases, 9 bases remained unmatched. Germline CDR1 is MNHEY and CDR2 is SVGAGI. The CDR3 contains 15 residues. This CDR3 is CASRLLAGDFDEQFF. The CDR3 region has the DNA TGTGCCAGCAGACTACTAGCGGGAGACTTTGATGAGCAGTTCTTC.

Points on this clone: One junction end does not reproduce the germline sequence, and a read error may be involved. The chain carries TRBV7-7 and TRBJ1-4; maybe TRBD1 (5 bases). This CDR3 has 13 amino acids. Germline V lookup: CDR1 SSHAT, CDR2 FNYEAQ (reference sequence). The CDR3 sequence is CASSPGDNEKLFF. CDR3 sequence (DNA): TGTGCTAGCAGCCCGGGGGATAATGAAAAACTGTTTTTT.

The J gene is TRBJ1-2, the V gene TRBV19; no clear D. Germline V gene sequence: CDR1 LNHDA, CDR2 SQIVND (reference sequence). This CDR3 has 11 residues. Trimming took off 8 bases at V and 1 base at J, with 5 bases between the two ends. This CDR3 is CASQFNYGYTF. CDR3 coding DNA: TGTGCCAGTCAGTTTAACTATGGCTACACCTTC.

CDR3: CSVGSGTGYEQYF. DNA of the CDR3: TGCAGCGTCGGTAGCGGGACTGGCTACGAGCAGTACTTC. This rearrangement joins TRBV29-1 to TRBJ2-7; TRBD2 matches 8 bases. Germline V gives CDR1 SQVTM, CDR2 ANQGSEA. The CDR3 loop spans 13 amino acids. The V gene end was trimmed by 6 bases and the J gene end by 3 bases; junction bases not matched to a gene: 7.

The chain is built from TRBV6-2 or TRBV6-3 and TRBJ2-7, with D perhaps assigned TRBD1 or TRBD2 (5 bases each). The germline V gene encodes CDR1 MNHEY and CDR2 SVGEGT. This CDR3 comprises 15 residues. V was shortened by 2 bases and J by 6 bases, with 17 bases between the two germline ends. The CDR3 region has the DNA TGTGCCAGCAGTTACGCACTAGGGGCAGGGCGCGAGCAGTACTTC. Protein: CASSYALGAGREQYF.

The rearrangement links TRBV19 to TRBJ1-2, with TRBD1 matching over 7 bases. V was pared by 3 bases and J by 8 bases, with 6 bases of the junction left unmatched. CDR1 is LNHDA and CDR2 is SQIVND in the germline V gene (reference sequence). The CDR3 covers 13 residues. DNA of the CDR3: TGTGCCAGTAGTATCGACAGGGTGGGCGGCTACACCTTC. Protein: CASSIDRVGGYTF.

The rearrangement joins TRBV6-5 to TRBJ2-7; 9 positions agree with TRBD1. CDR1 is MNHEY and CDR2 is SVGAGI in the germline V gene. Trimming took 5 bases from V and 5 from J; bases not matched to a gene: 7. The CDR3 spans 14 residues. Here the CDR3 reads CASSTGTGIDEQYF. CDR3 DNA: TGTGCCAGCAGTACCGGGACAGGGATAGACGAGCAGTACTTC.

The chain uses TRBV2 and TRBJ1-3; D gene uncertain. The CDR3 is made up of 10 amino acids. Germline V lookup: CDR1 SNHLY, CDR2 FYNNEI. V lost 8 bases, J lost 6 bases, and 5 bases lay in between. CDR3 in DNA: TGTGCCAGCGCCCAAAACACCATATATTTT. It specifies CASAQNTIYF.

The chain links TRBV28 to TRBJ2-7, with unresolved D. Trimming left V 2 bases short and J 2 bases short, with 4 bases between. This CDR3 contains 12 residues. The V gene's germline CDR1 is MDHEN and CDR2 SYDVKM. The CDR3 spells CASSLGTYEQYF. For the CDR3, the DNA is TGTGCCAGCAGTTTAGGGACCTACGAGCAGTACTTC.

The V call is TRBV9, the J call TRBJ1-1, with D hard to call. The germline V gene has CDR1 SGDLS and CDR2 YYNGEE. Between the trimmed V and J ends, which lost 0 bases and 2 bases, there was a span of 8 bases. This CDR3 has 14 residues. CDR3 coding DNA: TGTGCCAGCAGCGTAGAACCCCTAAACACTGAAGCTTTCTTT. This gives the protein CASSVEPLNTEAFF.

This chain connects TRBV2 to TRBJ2-7, with 9 bases lining up with TRBD1. The trim removed 7 bases at V and 4 bases at J, leaving 8 bases unmatched. CDR1 is SNHLY, CDR2 FYNNEI, per germline. This CDR3 has 14 residues. Written as DNA, the CDR3 is TGTGCCAGCAAATGGACAGGGGATTCTTACGAGCAGTACTTC. Translating gives CASKWTGDSYEQYF.

This sequence joins TRBV27 and TRBJ2-2, with D perhaps matching TRBD1 or TRBD2 (5 bases each). Between the trimmed V and J ends, which lost 5 bases and 1 base, there was a span of 14 bases. Germline CDR1 is MNHEY and CDR2 is SMNVEV (reference sequence). The CDR3 has 16 amino acids. The CDR3 DNA is TGTGCCAGCAGTACTATCGGGACGGGGAACACCGGGGAGCTGTTTTTT. Translated, it gives CASSTIGTGNTGELFF.

The CDR3 here is CASSQGASYNEQFF. For the CDR3, the DNA is TGTGCCAGCAGCCAGGGTGCCTCCTACAATGAGCAGTTCTTC. The J gene is TRBJ2-1, the V gene TRBV6-2 or TRBV6-3, with a weak D call TRBD1 (5 bases). This CDR3 comprises 14 residues. Germline CDR1 and CDR2: MNHEY and SVGEGT. Trimming shortened V by 6 bases and J by 0 bases, and 9 bases separated the two germline ends.

The CDR3 region is CASSQDIWLSYEQYF. Written as DNA, the CDR3 is TGCGCCAGCAGCCAAGATATTTGGCTATCCTACGAGCAGTACTTC. This chain links TRBV4-3 with TRBJ2-7; no firm D call. This CDR3 has 15 amino acids. The V gene lost 0 bases and the J gene lost 1 base, with 10 bases spanning the gap. Germline V gene sequence: CDR1 LGHNA, CDR2 YSLEER.

This clone was detected once. The chain combines TRBV7-3 with TRBJ2-1; TRBD2 matches 10 bases. The CDR3 sequence is 16 residues long. Per germline, CDR1 SGHTA and CDR2 FQGTGA. The ends lost 5 bases at V and 9 bases at J; junction bases unmatched: 13. The CDR3 DNA sequence: TGTGCCAGCAGCCTTCAACCGGGACTAGCGTATAGTGAGCAGTTCTTC. Translated, it gives CASSLQPGLAYSEQFF.

This clone was seen a single time. V and J are TRBV19 and TRBJ2-5; the D is unclear. This CDR3 region has 16 residues. Germline V gives CDR1 LNHDA, CDR2 SQIVND (reference sequence). The germline V and J ends were trimmed by 3 bases and 5 bases, with 19 bases remaining between them. This chain's CDR3 is CASSIAFGPVRETQYF. The CDR3 coding sequence is TGTGCCAGTAGTATCGCGTTCGGCCCGGTCCGGGAGACCCAGTACTTC. Variable domain in full (rest from reference TRBV19 and TRBJ2-5): DGGITQSPKYLFRKEGQNVTLSCEQNLNHDAMYWYRQDPGQGLRLIYYSQIVNDFQKGDIAEGYSVSREKKESFPLTVTSAQKNPTAFYLCASSIAFGPVRETQYFGPGTRLLVL.

This chain connects TRBV7-3 to TRBJ1-3, with D perhaps matching TRBD1 (5 bases). Trimming left V 2 bases short and J 2 bases short, with 7 bases between. The CDR3 totals 14 residues. CDR1 is SGHTA and CDR2 is FQGTGA in the germline V gene. This chain's CDR3 is CASSLQGPGNTIYF. The CDR3 coding sequence is TGTGCCAGCAGCTTACAGGGTCCTGGAAACACCATATATTTT.

This chain connects TRBV6-4 to TRBJ2-7; TRBD1 aligns across 12 bases. CDR1 is MRHNA, CDR2 SNTAGT, per germline. The CDR3 consists of 15 residues. V trimming: 4 bases; J trimming: 3 bases; junction bases outside the gene matches: 4. The CDR3, as DNA: TGTGCCAGCAGTGCCGGGACAGGGGGCTACTACGAGCAGTACTTC. As protein: CASSAGTGGYYEQYF.

This clone turned up a few times. V is TRBV5-1 and J is TRBJ2-7, with no clear D. Trimming stripped 0 bases from V and 3 bases from J, with 13 bases between. Germline CDR1 SGHRS, CDR2 YFSETQ. There are 15 residues in the CDR3. CDR3 in DNA: TGCGCCAGCAGCTTGGCCGGCGGACCACACTACGAGCAGTACTTC. It yields the protein CASSLAGGPHYEQYF. Filled out from reference TRBV5-1 and TRBJ2-7, the complete variable domain reads KAGVTQTPRYLIKTRGQQVTLSCSPISGHRSVSWYQQTPGQGLQFLFEYFSETQRNKGNFPGRFSGRQFSNSRSEMNVSTLELGDSALYLCASSLAGGPHYEQYFGPGTRLTVT.

This clone was counted a single time. The chain carries TRBV4-1 and TRBJ1-2; D possibly corresponds to TRBD1 (5 bases). Germline V gene sequence: CDR1 MGHRA, CDR2 YSYEKL. V was clipped by 0 bases and J by 5 bases, with 22 bases between them. The CDR3 contains 18 residues. Here the CDR3 DNA reads TGCGCCAGCAGCCAAGATCGGAGTGTGGGAGGGGCAGGGTATGGCTACACCTTC. Protein product: CASSQDRSVGGAGYGYTF.